The clone carrying this TCR beta chain was seen repeatedly, ten times or more. Its antigen is as yet unknown. The data belong to a study of T cells in Graves' hyperthyroidism and ophthalmopathy. The study, taken as a whole, reports: Separation of ophthalmopathy from stable hyperthyroidism was achieved by a 13 V-J model.

Amplification of TCR beta CDR3 regions was performed using RNA transcripts as template. HTBI primers were the set used in a first-round RT-PCR of the TCR CDR3. MiXCR, applied by TCRdb to the multiplex PCR reads, yields one record per CDR3 protein. The data show a few hundred thousand distinct CDR3 sequences, with roughly 18% seen just once and 15% held by the top ten. The TCR comes from a woman aged 40 to 49 with Graves' ophthalmopathy. The sequencing input was blood.

CDR3 nucleotide sequence: TGCAGCGTTGAAGGAGGGACAGGGTTGGGGGAGACCCAGTACTTC. It encodes CSVEGGTGLGETQYF. V is TRBV29-1 and J is TRBJ2-5; the match to TRBD1 covers 9 bases. The germline gives CDR1 SQVTM, CDR2 ANQGSEA. J gave up 5 bases and V 1 base, and 8 bases lay outside the gene matches. The CDR3 runs to 15 residues. Drawing the rest from reference TRBV29-1 and TRBJ2-5, the complete variable domain is SAVISQKPSRDICQRGTSLTIQCQVDSQVTMMFWYRQQPGQSLTLIATANQGSEATYESGFVIDKFPISRPNLTFSTLTVSNMSPEDSSIYLCSVEGGTGLGETQYFGPGTRLLVL.